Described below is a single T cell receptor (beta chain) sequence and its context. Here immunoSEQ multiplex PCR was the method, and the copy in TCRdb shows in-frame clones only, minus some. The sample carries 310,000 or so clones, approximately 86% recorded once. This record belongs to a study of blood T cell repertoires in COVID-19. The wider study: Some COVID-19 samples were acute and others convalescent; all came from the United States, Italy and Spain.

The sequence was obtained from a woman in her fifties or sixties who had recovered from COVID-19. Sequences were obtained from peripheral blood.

The CDR3 protein is CASSQSIGTLNEQFF. In DNA, the CDR3 is TGCGCCAGCAGCCAATCAATCGGGACTCTCAATGAGCAGTTCTTC. The chain couples TRBV4-1 to TRBJ2-1; D might be TRBD2 (6 bases). The V gene's germline CDR1 is MGHRA and CDR2 YSYEKL. V lost 2 bases and J 6 bases, leaving 14 bases between the germline ends. The CDR3 contains 15 residues.